The text below deals with one T cell receptor beta chain. Its target antigen remains unknown. No much larger clonotype is one base removed from it; base qualities were not supplied. The CDR3, cysteine through phenylalanine, is 16 amino acids long. CDR3 DNA only is kept here, 48 bases in frame from base 1. Sequences MNHNY (CDR1) and SVGAGI (CDR2) are obtained from the germline V gene (reference sequence). The junction shows trimming of 5 bases on V and 2 bases on J, and the gene matches do not reach 9 bases of it. TCRbeta CDR3 regions were amplified from genomic DNA using the immunoSEQ Assay, a bias-controlled multiplex PCR. The authors' pipeline ran thus. The number of nucleated cells in each sample was estimated from the amplification of reference gene primers within the assay. To quantify the absolute abundance of each unique TCRbeta CDR3 rearrangement, sequence reads were collapsed and filtered. For each sample, productive Simpson clonality was calculated by taking the square root of Simpson's diversity index across productive rearrangements. As stored in TCRdb, this immuneACCESS dataset retains in-frame rearrangements with V and J assigned. A fraction of the clones does not appear; measured against another copy, unresolved V genes explain less than half of the discrepancy, and the remainder lacks a known reason. The V and J calls and the clone size are those of that table, but D and trimming were determined from the DNA. A total of 65,000 to 90,000 clones appear in this sample, 88% of them only once. The ten most abundant clones make up 5.1% of the sample.

The data originate from a study of blood T cell repertoires in COVID-19 (TCRdb year 2020). For the wider study: The collaborator samples originated in the United States, Italy and Spain and spanned the acute and convalescent phases of COVID-19. The prospective study material was composed of cDNA or gDNA derived from T cells, B-cell-depleted T cells, or PBMCs. The dataset comprised deeply sampled blood TCRbeta repertoires from subjects exposed to, actively infected with, or recovered from COVID-19. The sample metadata nearly always contained a de-identified subject ID, COVID-19 status, age in years and sex. Samples were obtained from the ongoing ImmuneRACE study (first 160 participants) and from 950 to 1,500 subjects provided by 6 global collaborators. The repertoires were released in a freely available public database meant as a resource for research on the immune response to SARS-CoV-2. HLA class I and class II types, where available, came from metadata supplied by the sample provider rather than from assay-based typing. Study-wide conclusions, independent of this receptor: How much clinical and demographic metadata was included differed by source and by participant, and the metadata was provided uncurated.

Collaborating institutions collected whole blood in K2EDTA tubes following their own protocols. Collaborator samples were shipped for TCRbeta analysis as frozen whole blood, isolated PBMCs, or DNA extracted from either sample type. Sequencing was done on a sample of peripheral blood. This chain is built from TRBV6-6 and TRBJ1-5; TRBD1 matches 7 bases in the middle. The sequence derives from a human donor in a cohort sampled during active COVID-19. DNA sequence: TGTGCCAGCAGTCTCGACAGGGCAGAGGGCAATCAGCCCCAGCATTTT. It specifies CASSLDRAEGNQPQHF.